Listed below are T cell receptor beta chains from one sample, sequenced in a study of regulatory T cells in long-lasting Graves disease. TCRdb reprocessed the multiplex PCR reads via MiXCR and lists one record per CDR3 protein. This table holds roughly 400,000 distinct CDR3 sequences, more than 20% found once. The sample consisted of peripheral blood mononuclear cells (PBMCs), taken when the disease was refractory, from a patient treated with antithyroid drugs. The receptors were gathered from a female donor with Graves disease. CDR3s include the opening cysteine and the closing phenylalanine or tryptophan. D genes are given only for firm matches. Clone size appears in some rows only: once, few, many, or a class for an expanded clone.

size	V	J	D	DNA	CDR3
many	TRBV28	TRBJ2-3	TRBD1	TGTGCCACCGCTCGGACAGGGGTCACATATACGCAGTATTTT	CATARTGVTYTQYF
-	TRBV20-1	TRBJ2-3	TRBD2	TGCAGTGCTAGACTAGCGGGACGCACAGATACGCAGTATTTT	CSARLAGRTDTQYF
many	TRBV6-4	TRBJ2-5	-	TGTGCCAGCAGTGCAAACCCGGGGGACCAAGAGACCCAGTACTTC	CASSANPGDQETQYF
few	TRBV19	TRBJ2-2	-	TGTGCCAGTAGACCGACAGAAGATTATACAAACACCGGGGAGCTGTTTTTT	CASRPTEDYTNTGELFF
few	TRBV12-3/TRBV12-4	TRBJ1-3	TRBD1	TGTGCCAGCAGCCGGACAGGCGGAAACACCATATATTTT	CASSRTGGNTIYF
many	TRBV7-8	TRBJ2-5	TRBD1	TGTGCCAGCAGCTTAAAGGGGGCTGAAGAGACCCAGTACTTC	CASSLKGAEETQYF
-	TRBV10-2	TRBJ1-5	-	TGCGCCAGCAGTGAGGACCTTTATGCTAGGCAGCCCCAGCATTTT	CASSEDLYARQPQHF
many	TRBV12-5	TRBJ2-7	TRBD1	TGTGCTAGTGGCTCCGGACAGGGAAACTCCTACGAGCAGTACTTC	CASGSGQGNSYEQYF
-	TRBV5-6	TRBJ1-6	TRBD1	TGTGCCAGCAGCTTGGACCCGGGACAGCCCGGCTCACCCCTCCACTTT	CASSLDPGQPGSPLHF
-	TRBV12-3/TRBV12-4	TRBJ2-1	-	TGTGCCAGCAGTTTGGATGGTCCTCTAGCAAATGAGCAGCTCTTC	CASSLDGPLANEQLF
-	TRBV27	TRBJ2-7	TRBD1	TGTGCCAGCAGTATGGGACCGGGACAGGGAATTCCCTACGAGCAGTACTTC	CASSMGPGQGIPYEQYF
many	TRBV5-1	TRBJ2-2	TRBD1	TGCGCCAGCAGCAAGGACAGGGGAGCCGGGGAGCTGTTTTTT	CASSKDRGAGELFF
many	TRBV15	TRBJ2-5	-	TGTGCCACCAGCAGAGAGGGATTTAGGGGGACTCGGGAAGAAGAGACCCAGTACTTC	CATSREGFRGTREEETQYF
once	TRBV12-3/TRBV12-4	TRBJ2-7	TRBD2	TGTGCCAGCATCCGGGACGGGGGGACTCTATACGAGCAGTACTTC	CASIRDGGTLYEQYF
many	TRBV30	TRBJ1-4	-	TGTGCCTGGAGGGTGGCCAGTCTACCGGAAAAACTGTTTTTT	CAWRVASLPEKLFF
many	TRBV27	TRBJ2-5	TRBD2	TGTGCCAGCAGCCTCTCCCCCGGGAGGTCAAACCAAGAGACCCAGTACTTC	CASSLSPGRSNQETQYF
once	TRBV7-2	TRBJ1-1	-	TGTGCCAGCATCAGGGGAACTTCGAACACTGAAGCTTTCTTT	CASIRGTSNTEAFF